The T cell receptor beta chain described here comes from a study of vaccination effects on CD4 cells after COVID-19. Whole-study findings and limits: Cross-reactivity toward common cold coronaviruses was confined to only 1 of 255 vaccine-induced clones in healthy vaccinees.

Within the ViraFEST assay, antigen-specific CD4+ T cells underwent expansion with viral peptide pools prior to sequencing. Researchers isolated CD4+ T cells once less than twelve days of culture had elapsed. Participants received two doses of either the BNT162b2 or mRNA-1273 vaccine. This CDR3 region has 14 residues. V lost 2 bases and J lost 6, with 15 bases in between. Profiling relied on immunoSEQ multiplex PCR, and the TCRdb table lists in-frame clones only, not all of them. The table records tens of thousands of clones, roughly four fifths of them present only once. About this clone itself: Its matching antigen is unknown.

The receptor comes from a human donor who received a COVID-19 vaccine. Some clones in this sample may be carry-over from other donors' samples. Sequences were derived from CD4+ T cells from PBMCs cultured with HCoV-NL63 spike peptides, sampled after COVID-19 vaccination. The V gene is TRBV5-3, the J gene TRBJ2-7; D not resolved. TRBV5-3 is flagged as an ORF with uncertain function. Here the CDR3 reads CARSFSHRLCEQYV. The CDR3 DNA is TGTGCCAGAAGCTTTAGTCACCGCCTTTGCGAGCAGTACGTC.